This T cell receptor beta chain was found in a study of technical replicates of blood from a few donors. Sequenced by immunoSEQ multiplex PCR; TCRdb stores in-frame clones only, minus some. The data show tens of thousands of clones, around 93% seen once. Germline-derived CDR1 and CDR2 are SGHVS and FNYEAQ. CDR3 length equals 14 residues. The ends were cut back, 6 bases at V and 1 base at J, with 12 bases in the middle. This receptor was identified in a human donor in good health. Sequenced material: T cells isolated from PBMCs. This chain joins TRBV7-6 and TRBJ1-1; D unclear. The chain's CDR3 is CASSINPGNTEAFF. The CDR3 DNA is TGTGCCAGCAGTATTAATCCGGGGAACACTGAAGCTTTCTTT.